This T cell receptor beta chain emerged from a study of cytomegalovirus exposure and HLA in healthy donors. Study-level results: The classifier reportedly diagnosed cytomegalovirus status with high specificity and sensitivity.

Only in-frame clones appear in the TCRdb table, and some are missing; sequencing was by immunoSEQ multiplex PCR. The sample includes some 240,000 clones, around 86% of them seen just once. This CDR3 comprises 19 residues. Germline CDR1 MGHRA, CDR2 YSYEKL. The V end lost 0 bases, the J end lost 0 bases, and 19 bases lay between the germline ends. This clone was picked up a small number of times. Its antigen is still unknown. Sequencing used PBMCs. The origin of this receptor is a woman aged 25 to 45 in good health and CMV-seropositive. This chain joins TRBV4-1 and TRBJ2-3; TRBD2 might be the D (6 bases). The CDR3 DNA is TGCGCCAGCAGCCAAGATCAGTGGGGAGCGGGCTCTAGCACAGATACGCAGTATTTT. Its translation is CASSQDQWGAGSSTDTQYF.